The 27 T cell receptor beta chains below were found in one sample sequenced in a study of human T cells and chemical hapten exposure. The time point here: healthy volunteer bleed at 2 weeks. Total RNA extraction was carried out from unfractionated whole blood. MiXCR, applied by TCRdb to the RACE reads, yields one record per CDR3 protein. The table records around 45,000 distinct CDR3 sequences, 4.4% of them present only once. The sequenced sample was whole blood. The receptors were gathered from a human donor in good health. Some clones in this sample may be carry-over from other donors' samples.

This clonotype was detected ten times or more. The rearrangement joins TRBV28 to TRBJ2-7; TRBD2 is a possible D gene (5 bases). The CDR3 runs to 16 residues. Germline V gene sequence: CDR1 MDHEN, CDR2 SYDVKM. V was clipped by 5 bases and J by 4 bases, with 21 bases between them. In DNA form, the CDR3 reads TGTGCCAGCAGTCCTGTCGGACTTTTACTCCTTTACGAGCAGTACTTC. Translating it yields CASSPVGLLLLYEQYF.

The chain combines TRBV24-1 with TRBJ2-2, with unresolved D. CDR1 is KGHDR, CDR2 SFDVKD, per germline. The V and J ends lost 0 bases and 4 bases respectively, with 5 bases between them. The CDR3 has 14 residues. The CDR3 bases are TGTGCCACCAGTGATTTGCAGAGCACCGGGGAGCTGTTTTTT. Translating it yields CATSDLQSTGELFF.

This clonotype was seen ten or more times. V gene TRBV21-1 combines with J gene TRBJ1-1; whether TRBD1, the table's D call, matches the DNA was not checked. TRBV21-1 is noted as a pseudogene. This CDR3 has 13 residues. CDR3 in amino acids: CASSLNLRGGAFF. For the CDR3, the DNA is TGTGCCAGCAGCCTTAACCTCAGGGGAGGCGCTTTCTTT.

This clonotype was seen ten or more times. In DNA, the CDR3 is TGTGCCATCAGCCAGAGCTCCCGAGGGAATTCACCCCTCCACTTT. This encodes CAISQSSRGNSPLHF. The chain recombines TRBV10-3 with TRBJ1-6, with D unclear. The V and J ends lost 6 bases and 7 bases respectively, with 16 bases between them. Germline V lookup: CDR1 ENHRY, CDR2 SYGVKD. This CDR3 has 15 residues.

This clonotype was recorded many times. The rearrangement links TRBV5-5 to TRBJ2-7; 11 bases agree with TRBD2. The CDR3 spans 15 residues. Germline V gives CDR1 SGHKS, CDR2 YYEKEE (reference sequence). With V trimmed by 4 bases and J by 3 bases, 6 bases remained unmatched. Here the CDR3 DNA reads TGTGCCAGCAGCCCGGGACTAGCGGACCTCTACGAGCAGTACTTC. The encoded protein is CASSPGLADLYEQYF.

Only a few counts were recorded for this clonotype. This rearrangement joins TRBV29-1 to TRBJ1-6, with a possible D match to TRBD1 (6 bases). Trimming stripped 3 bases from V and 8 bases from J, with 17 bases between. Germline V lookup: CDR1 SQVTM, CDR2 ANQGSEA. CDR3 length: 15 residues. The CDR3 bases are TGCAGCGTTGATAAGGGGGACCAGAGGGATTCACCCCTCCACTTT. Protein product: CSVDKGDQRDSPLHF. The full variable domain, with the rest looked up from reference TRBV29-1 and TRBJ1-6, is SAVISQKPSRDICQRGTSLTIQCQVDSQVTMMFWYRQQPGQSLTLIATANQGSEATYESGFVIDKFPISRPNLTFSTLTVSNMSPEDSSIYLCSVDKGDQRDSPLHFGNGTRLTVT.

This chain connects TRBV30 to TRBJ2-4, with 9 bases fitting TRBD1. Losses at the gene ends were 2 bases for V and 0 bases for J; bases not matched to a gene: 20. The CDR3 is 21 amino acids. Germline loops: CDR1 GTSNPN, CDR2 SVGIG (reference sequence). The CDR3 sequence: CAWSQNSPGQGRALAKNIQYF. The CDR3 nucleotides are TGTGCCTGGAGTCAGAACTCCCCGGGACAGGGCCGCGCACTAGCCAAAAACATTCAGTACTTC.

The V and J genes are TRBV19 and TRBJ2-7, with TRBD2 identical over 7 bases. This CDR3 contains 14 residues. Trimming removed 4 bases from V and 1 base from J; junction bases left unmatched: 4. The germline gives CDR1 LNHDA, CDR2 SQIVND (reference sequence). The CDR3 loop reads CASSTSGSSYEQYF. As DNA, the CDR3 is TGTGCCAGTAGTACTAGCGGATCATCCTACGAGCAGTACTTC.

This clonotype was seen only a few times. The CDR3 region has the DNA TGTGCCAGCACCCCCCCGGGACAAGGTGAAAAACTGTTTTTT. This encodes CASTPPGQGEKLFF. The chain carries TRBV12-3 or TRBV12-4 and TRBJ1-4; D possibly corresponds to TRBD1 (6 bases). V was pared by 7 bases and J by 7 bases, with 16 bases between. This CDR3 comprises 14 residues.

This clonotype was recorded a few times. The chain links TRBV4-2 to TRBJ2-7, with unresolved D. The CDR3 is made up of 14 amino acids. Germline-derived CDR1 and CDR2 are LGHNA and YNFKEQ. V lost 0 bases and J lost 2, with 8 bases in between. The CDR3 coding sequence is TGTGCCAGCAGCCAAGACCGGGCAGCCTACGAGCAGTACTTC. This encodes CASSQDRAAYEQYF.

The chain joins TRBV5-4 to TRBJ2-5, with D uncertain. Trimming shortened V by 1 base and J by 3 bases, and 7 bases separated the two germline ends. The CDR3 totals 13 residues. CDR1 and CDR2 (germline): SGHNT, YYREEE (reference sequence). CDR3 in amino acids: CASSLRAEETQYF. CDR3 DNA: TGTGCCAGCAGCTTGCGGGCGGAAGAGACCCAGTACTTC.

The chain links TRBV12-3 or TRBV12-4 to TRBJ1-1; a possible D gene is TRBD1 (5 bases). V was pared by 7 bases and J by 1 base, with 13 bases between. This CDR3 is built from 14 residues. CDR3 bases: TGTGCCAGCACCTGGGAAACAGGGAACACTGAAGCTTTCTTT. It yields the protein CASTWETGNTEAFF.

The CDR3 nucleotides read TGCAGTGCCCCCGCCGGGGGGGCGAGGTTCAATCAGCCCCAGCATTTT. The encoded protein is CSAPAGGARFNQPQHF. V and J are TRBV20-1 and TRBJ1-5; the D gene is possibly TRBD1 (6 bases). The germline gives CDR1 DFQATT, CDR2 SNEGSKA (reference sequence). Trimming shortened V by 6 bases and J by 3 bases, and 21 bases separated the two germline ends. This CDR3 has 16 residues.

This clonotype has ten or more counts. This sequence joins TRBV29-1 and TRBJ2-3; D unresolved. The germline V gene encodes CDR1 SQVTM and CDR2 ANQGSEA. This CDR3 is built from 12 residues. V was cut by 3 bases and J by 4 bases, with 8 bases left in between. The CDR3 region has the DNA TGCAGCGTTGAGGAGTATCCAGATACGCAGTATTTT. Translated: CSVEEYPDTQYF.

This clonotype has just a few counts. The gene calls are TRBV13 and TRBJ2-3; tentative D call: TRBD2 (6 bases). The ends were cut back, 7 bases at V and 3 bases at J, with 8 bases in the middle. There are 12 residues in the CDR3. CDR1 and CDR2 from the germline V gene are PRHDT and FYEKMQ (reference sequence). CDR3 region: CASTGRTDTQYF. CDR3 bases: TGTGCCAGCACCGGGAGAACAGATACGCAGTATTTT.

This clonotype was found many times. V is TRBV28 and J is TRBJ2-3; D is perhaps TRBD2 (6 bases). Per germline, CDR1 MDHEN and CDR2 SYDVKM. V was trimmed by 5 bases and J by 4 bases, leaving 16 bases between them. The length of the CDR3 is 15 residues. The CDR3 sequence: CASSLLGREADTQYF. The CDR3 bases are TGTGCCAGCAGTCTCCTGGGTAGGGAGGCAGATACGCAGTATTTT.

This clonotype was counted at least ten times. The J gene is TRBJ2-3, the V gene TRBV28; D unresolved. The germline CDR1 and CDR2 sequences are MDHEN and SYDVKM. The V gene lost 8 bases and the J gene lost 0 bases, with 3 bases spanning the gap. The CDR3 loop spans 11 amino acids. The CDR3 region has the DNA TGTGCCAGCTGTAGCACAGATACGCAGTATTTT. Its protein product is CASCSTDTQYF.

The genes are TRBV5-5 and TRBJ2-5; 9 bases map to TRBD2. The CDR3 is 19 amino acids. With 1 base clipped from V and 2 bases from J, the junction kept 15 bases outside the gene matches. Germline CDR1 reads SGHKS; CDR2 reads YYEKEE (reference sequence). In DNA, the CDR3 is TGTGCCAGCAGCTTGCGTCTAGCGGGACGGCCATGGGGGCAAGAGACCCAGTACTTC. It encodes CASSLRLAGRPWGQETQYF.

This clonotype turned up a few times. For the CDR3, the DNA is TGCGCCAGCAGCTTGGCCGGGGCAAAAGAGACCCAGTACTTC. Translating it yields CASSLAGAKETQYF. The genes are TRBV5-1 and TRBJ2-5; D assignment may be TRBD1 or TRBD2 (5 bases each). The germline gives CDR1 SGHRS, CDR2 YFSETQ. The CDR3 has 14 amino acids. Trimming pared 0 bases from V and 3 bases from J, leaving 9 bases between.

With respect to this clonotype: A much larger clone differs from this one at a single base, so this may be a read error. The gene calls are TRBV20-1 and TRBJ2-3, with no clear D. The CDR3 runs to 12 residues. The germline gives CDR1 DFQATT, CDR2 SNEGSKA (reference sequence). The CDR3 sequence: CGAREKAHTQYF. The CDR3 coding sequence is TGCGGTGCTAGAGAAAAGGCGCATACGCAGTATTTT.

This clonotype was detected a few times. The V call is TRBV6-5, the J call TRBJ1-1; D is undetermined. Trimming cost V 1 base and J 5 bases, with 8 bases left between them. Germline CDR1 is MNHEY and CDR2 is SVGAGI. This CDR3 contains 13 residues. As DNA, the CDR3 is TGTGCCAGCAGTTACTTATCGGGGACTGAAGCTTTCTTT. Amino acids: CASSYLSGTEAFF.

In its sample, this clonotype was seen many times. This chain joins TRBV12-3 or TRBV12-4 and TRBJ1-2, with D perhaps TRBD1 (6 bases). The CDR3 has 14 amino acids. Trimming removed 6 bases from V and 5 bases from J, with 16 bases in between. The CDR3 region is CASSLTGANYGYTF. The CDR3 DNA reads TGTGCCAGCAGCCTGACGGGGGCGAATTATGGCTACACCTTC.

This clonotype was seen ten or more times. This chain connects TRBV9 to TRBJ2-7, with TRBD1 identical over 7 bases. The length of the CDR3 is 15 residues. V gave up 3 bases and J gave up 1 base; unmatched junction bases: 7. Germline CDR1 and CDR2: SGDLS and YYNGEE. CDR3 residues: CASSEGVQGSYEQYF. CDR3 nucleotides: TGTGCCAGCAGCGAGGGGGTACAGGGGTCCTACGAGCAGTACTTC.

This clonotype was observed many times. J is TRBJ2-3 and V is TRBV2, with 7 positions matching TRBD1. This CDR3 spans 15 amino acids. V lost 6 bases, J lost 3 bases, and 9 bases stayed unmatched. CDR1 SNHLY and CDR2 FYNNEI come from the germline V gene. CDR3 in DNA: TGTGCCAGCAGGACGAACAGGGGAAGTACAGATACGCAGTATTTT. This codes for CASRTNRGSTDTQYF.

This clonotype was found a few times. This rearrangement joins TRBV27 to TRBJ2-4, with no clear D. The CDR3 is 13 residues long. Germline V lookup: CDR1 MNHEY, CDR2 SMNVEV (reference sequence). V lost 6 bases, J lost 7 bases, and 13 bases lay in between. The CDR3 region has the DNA TGTGCCAGCAGGCCCGGCGGCGGCAACATTCAGTACTTC. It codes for CASRPGGGNIQYF.

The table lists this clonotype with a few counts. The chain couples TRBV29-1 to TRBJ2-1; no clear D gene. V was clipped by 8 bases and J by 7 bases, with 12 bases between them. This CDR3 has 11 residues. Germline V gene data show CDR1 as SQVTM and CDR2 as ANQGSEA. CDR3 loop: CSPLSRNEQFF. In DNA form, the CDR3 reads TGCAGCCCCTTGTCGAGGAATGAGCAGTTCTTC.

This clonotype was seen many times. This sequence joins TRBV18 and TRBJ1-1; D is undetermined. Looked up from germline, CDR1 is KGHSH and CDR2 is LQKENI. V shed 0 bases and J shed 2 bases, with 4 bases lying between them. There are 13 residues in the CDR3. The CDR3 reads CASSPPLNTEAFF. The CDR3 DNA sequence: TGTGCCAGCTCACCACCGCTAAACACTGAAGCTTTCTTT.